The clone carrying this T cell receptor (beta chain) has ten or more counts. Library preparation tagged each individual cDNA molecule with a unique molecular identifier. Per the original methods: Sample TCR totals centred on a median of around 100,000, ranging 23,224 to 690,600. TCRdb processed the RACE reads anew with MiXCR; each CDR3 protein has one entry. The authors' filters were not applied to this entry. The table has 50,000 or so distinct CDR3 sequences, 11% seen once. This specimen belongs to a study of human T cells and chemical hapten exposure. Time point defined: patch test 1, 2 weeks after DPC sensitization. Documented treatment: therapeutic diphenylcyclopropenone sensitization with weekly scalp DPC. It was unfractionated whole blood from which total RNA was extracted. The TCR was taken from a woman aged 40 to 50 with alopecia areata. Some clones in this sample may be carry-over from other donors' samples. Source: whole blood, taken in connection with sensitization to the hapten diphenylcyclopropenone (DPC).

The CDR3 bases are TGTGCCAGCTATTCCAGCTCAACTAATGAAAAACTGTTTTTT. It is translated as CASYSSSTNEKLFF. This chain uses TRBV28 with TRBJ1-4; no reliable D call. The CDR3 length is 14 residues. Germline V lookup: CDR1 MDHEN, CDR2 SYDVKM. Trimming removed 8 bases from V and 0 bases from J, with 10 bases in between.